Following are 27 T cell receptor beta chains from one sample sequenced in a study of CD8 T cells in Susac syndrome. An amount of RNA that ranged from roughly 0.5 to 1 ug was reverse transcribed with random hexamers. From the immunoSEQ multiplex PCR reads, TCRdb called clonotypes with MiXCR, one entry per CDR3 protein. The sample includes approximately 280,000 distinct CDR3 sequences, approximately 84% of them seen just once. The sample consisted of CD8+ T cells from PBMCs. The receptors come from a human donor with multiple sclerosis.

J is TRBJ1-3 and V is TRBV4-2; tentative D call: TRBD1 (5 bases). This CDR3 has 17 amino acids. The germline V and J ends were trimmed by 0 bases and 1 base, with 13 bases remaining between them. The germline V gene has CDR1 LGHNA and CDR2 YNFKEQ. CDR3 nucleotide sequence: TGTGCCAGCAGCCAAGAAGTCGGACATACGTCTGGAAACACCATATATTTT. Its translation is CASSQEVGHTSGNTIYF.

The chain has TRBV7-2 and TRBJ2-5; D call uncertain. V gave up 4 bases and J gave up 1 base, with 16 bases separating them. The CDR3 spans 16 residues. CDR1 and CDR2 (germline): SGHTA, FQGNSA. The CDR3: CASSSGLRGLQETQYF. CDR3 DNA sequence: TGTGCCAGCAGCTCTGGGCTTCGCGGCCTCCAAGAGACCCAGTACTTC.

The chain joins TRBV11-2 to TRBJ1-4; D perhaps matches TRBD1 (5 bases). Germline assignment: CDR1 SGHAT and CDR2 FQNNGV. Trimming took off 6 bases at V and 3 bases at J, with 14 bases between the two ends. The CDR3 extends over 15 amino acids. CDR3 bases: TGTGCCAGCAGTTTAAATTGGGGGTCTAATGAAAAACTGTTTTTT. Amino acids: CASSLNWGSNEKLFF.

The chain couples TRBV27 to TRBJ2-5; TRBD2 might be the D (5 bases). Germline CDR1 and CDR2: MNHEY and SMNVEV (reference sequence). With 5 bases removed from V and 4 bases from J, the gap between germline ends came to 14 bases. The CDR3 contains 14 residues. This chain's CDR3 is CASSPRLAGETQYF. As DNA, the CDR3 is TGTGCCAGCAGTCCCCGTCTGGCGGGAGAGACCCAGTACTTC.

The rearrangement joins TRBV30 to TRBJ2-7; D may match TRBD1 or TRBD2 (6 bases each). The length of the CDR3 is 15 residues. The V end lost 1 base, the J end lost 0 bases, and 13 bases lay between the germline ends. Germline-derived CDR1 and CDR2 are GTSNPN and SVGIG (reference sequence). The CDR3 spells CAWSGGGRVSYEQYF. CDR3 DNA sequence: TGTGCCTGGAGTGGTGGGGGGCGCGTCTCCTACGAGCAGTACTTC.

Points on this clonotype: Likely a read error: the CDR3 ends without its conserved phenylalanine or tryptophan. The CDR3 nucleotides read TGTGCCAGCGCCGGGATTCCGGGAAACACCATATATTCT. Protein: CASAGIPGNTIYS. This chain joins TRBV28 and TRBJ1-3; the D is unclear. The germline CDR1 and CDR2 sequences are MDHEN and SYDVKM. Trimming took off 8 bases at V and 4 bases at J, with 12 bases between the two ends. The CDR3 has 13 residues.

The CDR3 DNA sequence: TGTGCCACCAGTGATCCCGCTAGCGGACAAGAGACCCAGTACTTC. Translating gives CATSDPASGQETQYF. The V call is TRBV24-1, the J call TRBJ2-5; 7 nucleotides agree with TRBD2. Looked up from germline, CDR1 is KGHDR and CDR2 is SFDVKD. This CDR3 comprises 15 residues. V shed 3 bases and J 2 bases; nucleotides not matched to a gene: 5.

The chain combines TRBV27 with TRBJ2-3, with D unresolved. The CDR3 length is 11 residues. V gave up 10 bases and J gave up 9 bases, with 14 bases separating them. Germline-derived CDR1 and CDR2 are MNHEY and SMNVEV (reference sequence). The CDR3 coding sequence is TGTGCCACCGTTGAAGGGCCCACGCAGTATTTT. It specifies CATVEGPTQYF.

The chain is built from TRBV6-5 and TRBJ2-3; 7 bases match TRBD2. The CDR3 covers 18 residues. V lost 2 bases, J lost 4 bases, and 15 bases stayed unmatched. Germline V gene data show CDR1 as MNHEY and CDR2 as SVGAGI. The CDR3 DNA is TGTGCCAGCAGTTACCGAGTCGTGAGGGGAGGGCTGTCAGATACGCAGTATTTT. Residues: CASSYRVVRGGLSDTQYF.

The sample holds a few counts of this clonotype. CDR3 DNA sequence: TGTGCCAGCAGTTTCAGGGGGCGCTCCCTGGACGAGCAGTACTTC. It is translated as CASSFRGRSLDEQYF. The chain combines TRBV12-3 or TRBV12-4 with TRBJ2-7; 8 nucleotides agree with TRBD1. This CDR3 is 15 amino acids long. J lost 5 bases, V lost 3 bases, and 9 bases had no gene match.

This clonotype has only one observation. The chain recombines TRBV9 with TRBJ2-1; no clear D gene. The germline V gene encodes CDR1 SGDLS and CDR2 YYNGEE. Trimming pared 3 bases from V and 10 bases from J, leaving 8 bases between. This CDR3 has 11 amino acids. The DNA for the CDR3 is TGTGCCAGCAGCGCCACTCAGGAGCAGTTCTTC. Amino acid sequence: CASSATQEQFF.

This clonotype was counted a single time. The CDR3 nucleotides read TGTGCCAGCACCTCTCGCAGAGCTTCCGATGGCTACACCTTC. Amino acid sequence: CASTSRRASDGYTF. This chain uses TRBV28 with TRBJ1-2; D gene ambiguous. The germline CDR1 and CDR2 sequences are MDHEN and SYDVKM. This CDR3 is 14 amino acids long. V lost 7 bases and J 6 bases, leaving 18 bases between the germline ends.

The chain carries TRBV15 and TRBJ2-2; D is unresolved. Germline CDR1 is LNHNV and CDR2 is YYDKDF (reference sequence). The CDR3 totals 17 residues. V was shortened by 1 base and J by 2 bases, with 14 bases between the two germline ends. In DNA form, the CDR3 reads TGTGCCACCAGCAGAGTTTCCCCTCTGGGTAACACCGGGGAGCTGTTTTTT. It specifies CATSRVSPLGNTGELFF.

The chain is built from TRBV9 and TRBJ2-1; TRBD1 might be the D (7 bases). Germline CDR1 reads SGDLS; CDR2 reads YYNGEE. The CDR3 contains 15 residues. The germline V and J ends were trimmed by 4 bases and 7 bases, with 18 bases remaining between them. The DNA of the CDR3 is TGTGCCAGCAGCCCCCGCGGGATCAGGGGGAATGAGCAGTTCTTC. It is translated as CASSPRGIRGNEQFF.

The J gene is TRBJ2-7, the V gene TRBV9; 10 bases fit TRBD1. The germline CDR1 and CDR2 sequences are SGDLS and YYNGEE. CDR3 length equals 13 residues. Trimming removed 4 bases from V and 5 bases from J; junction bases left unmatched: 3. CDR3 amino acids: CASSPGQGNEQYF. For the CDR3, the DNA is TGTGCCAGCAGCCCGGGACAGGGGAACGAGCAGTACTTC.

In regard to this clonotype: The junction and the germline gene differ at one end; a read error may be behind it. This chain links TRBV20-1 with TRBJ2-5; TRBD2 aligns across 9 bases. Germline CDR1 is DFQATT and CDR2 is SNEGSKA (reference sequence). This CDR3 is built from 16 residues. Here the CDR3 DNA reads TGCAGCGCCCTCATCTATCCGCGGGAGGGATTAGAGACCCAGTATTTC. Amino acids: CSALIYPREGLETQYF.

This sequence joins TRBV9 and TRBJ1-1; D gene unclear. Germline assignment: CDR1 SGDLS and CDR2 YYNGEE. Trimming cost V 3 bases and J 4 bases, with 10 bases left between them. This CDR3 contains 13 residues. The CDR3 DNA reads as TGTGCCAGCAGCGAGGCCCTCGGCACTGAAGCTTTCTTT. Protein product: CASSEALGTEAFF.

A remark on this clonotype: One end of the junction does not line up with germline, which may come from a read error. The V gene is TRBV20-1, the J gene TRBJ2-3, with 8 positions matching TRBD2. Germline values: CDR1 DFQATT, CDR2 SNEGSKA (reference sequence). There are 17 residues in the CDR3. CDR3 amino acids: CSARRSGGRLFTDTQYF. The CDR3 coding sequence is TGCAGTGCTAGACGGAGCGGCGGGAGGTTGTTCACAGATACGCAATATTTT.

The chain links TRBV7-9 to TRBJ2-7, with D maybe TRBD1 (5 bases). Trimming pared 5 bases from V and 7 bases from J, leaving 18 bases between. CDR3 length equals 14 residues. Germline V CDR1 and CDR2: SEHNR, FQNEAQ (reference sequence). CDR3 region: CASSPSWGRREQYF. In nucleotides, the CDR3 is TGTGCCAGCAGCCCGAGTTGGGGCCGGCGGGAGCAGTACTTC.

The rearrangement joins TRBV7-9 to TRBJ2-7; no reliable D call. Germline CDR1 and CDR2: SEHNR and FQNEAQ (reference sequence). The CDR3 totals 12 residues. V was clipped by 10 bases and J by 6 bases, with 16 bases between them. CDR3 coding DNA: TGTGCCACCGGCAATTCTGTGGCCGAGCAGTACTTC. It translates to CATGNSVAEQYF. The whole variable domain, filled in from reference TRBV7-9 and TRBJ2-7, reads DTGVSQNPRHKITKRGQNVTFRCDPISEHNRLYWYRQTLGQGPEFLTYFQNEAQLEKSRLLSDRFSAERPKGSFSTLEIQRTEQGDSAMYLCATGNSVAEQYFGPGTRLTVT.

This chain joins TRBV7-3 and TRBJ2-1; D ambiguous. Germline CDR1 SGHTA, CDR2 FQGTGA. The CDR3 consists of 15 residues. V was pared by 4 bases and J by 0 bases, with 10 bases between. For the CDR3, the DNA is TGTGCCAGCAGCTCTCAGGAAAGCTCCTACAATGAGCAGTTCTTC. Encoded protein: CASSSQESSYNEQFF.

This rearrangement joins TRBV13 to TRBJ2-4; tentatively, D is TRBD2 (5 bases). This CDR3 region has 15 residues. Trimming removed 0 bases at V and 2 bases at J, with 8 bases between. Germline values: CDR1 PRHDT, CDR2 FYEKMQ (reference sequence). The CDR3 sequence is CASSLGEGTKNIQYF. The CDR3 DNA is TGTGCCAGCAGCTTAGGCGAGGGTACCAAAAACATTCAGTACTTC.

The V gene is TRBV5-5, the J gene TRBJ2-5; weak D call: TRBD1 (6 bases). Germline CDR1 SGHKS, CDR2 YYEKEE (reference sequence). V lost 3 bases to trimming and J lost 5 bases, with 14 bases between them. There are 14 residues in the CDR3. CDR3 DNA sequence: TGTGCCAGCAGCTCCCCGGGACAATTGGAGACCCAGTACTTC. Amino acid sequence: CASSSPGQLETQYF. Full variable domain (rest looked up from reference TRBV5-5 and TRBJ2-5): DAGVTQSPTHLIKTRGQQVTLRCSPISGHKSVSWYQQVLGQGPQFIFQYYEKEERGRGNFPDRFSARQFPNYSSELNVNALLLGDSALYLCASSSPGQLETQYFGPGTRLLVL.

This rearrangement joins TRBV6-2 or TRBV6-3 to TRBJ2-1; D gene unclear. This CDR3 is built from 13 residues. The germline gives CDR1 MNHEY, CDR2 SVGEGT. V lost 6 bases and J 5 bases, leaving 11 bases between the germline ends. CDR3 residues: CASSLRGDNEQFF. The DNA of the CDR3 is TGTGCCAGCAGCCTCCGAGGCGACAATGAGCAGTTCTTC.

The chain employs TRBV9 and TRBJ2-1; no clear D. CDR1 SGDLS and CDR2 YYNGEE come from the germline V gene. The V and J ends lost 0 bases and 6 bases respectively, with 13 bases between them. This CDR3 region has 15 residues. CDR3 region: CASSVGPAAANEQFF. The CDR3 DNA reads TGTGCCAGCAGCGTAGGTCCAGCCGCTGCCAATGAGCAGTTCTTC.

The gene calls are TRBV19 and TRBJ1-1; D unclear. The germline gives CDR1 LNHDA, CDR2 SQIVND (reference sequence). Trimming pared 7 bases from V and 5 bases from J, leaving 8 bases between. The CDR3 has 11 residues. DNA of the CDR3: TGTGCCAGTATGACTAAAACTGAAGCTTTCTTT. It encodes CASMTKTEAFF.

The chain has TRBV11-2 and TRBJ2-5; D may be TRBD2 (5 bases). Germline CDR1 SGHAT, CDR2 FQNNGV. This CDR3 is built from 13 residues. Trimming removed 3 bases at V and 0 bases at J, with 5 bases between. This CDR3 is CASSLRDQETQYF. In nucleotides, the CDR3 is TGTGCCAGCAGCTTGAGGGACCAAGAGACCCAGTACTTC.